This T cell receptor (beta chain) appears in the sequencing data of a study of cytomegalovirus exposure and HLA in healthy donors. Study-level findings and limits: An analysis done earlier found most TCR beta V segments productive about 90% or about 30% of the time.

Germline CDR1 GTSNPN, CDR2 SVGIG (reference sequence). The CDR3 runs 14 residues. Trimming took 1 base from V and 4 from J; bases not matched to a gene: 1. 13 Jbeta primers and 60 Vbeta primers were used for the PCR. TCRdb's copy holds only in-frame clones and misses some; the assay was immunoSEQ multiplex PCR. The sample has approximately 120,000 clones; 83% are singletons. Details on this clone: Its matching antigen is unknown.

This chain connects TRBV30 to TRBJ2-2, with TRBD2 matching over 9 bases. The sequence derives from a middle-aged woman in good health and CMV-seropositive. Sequenced: PBMCs. The CDR3 DNA sequence: TGTGCCTGGAGTGAGCGGGAGGTCACCGGGGAGCTGTTTTTT. It translates to CAWSEREVTGELFF.